This paragraph covers one T cell receptor (beta chain) sequence. Germline CDR1 and CDR2: LGHDT and YNNKEL (reference sequence). V was clipped by 8 bases and J by 0 bases, with 11 bases between them. The CDR3 has 13 residues. Original data processing: Reference gene primers were amplified, and this amplification served to estimate nucleated cell counts. Profiled with immunoSEQ multiplex PCR; TCRdb holds only in-frame clones, not every one. D and trimming come from the DNA, and the V and J calls and clone size come from that table. The data contain 210,000 or so clones, 75% to 90% of them singletons. The record originates from a study of blood T cell repertoires in COVID-19. The cohort comprised adults aged about 18 to 90 years residing in about two dozen US areas. Up to 2 weeks before entering the study, exposed participants had met a COVID-19 case.

The sequenced sample was PBMCs or T cells enriched from blood (not recorded which). The sequence derives from a woman in her thirties who had been exposed to COVID-19. The J gene is TRBJ2-7, the V gene TRBV3-1 (or the pseudogene TRBV3-2), with no clear D. DNA of the CDR3: TGTGCCAGCTGTAATTCCCCCTCCTACGAGCAGTACTTC. Translation gives CASCNSPSYEQYF.